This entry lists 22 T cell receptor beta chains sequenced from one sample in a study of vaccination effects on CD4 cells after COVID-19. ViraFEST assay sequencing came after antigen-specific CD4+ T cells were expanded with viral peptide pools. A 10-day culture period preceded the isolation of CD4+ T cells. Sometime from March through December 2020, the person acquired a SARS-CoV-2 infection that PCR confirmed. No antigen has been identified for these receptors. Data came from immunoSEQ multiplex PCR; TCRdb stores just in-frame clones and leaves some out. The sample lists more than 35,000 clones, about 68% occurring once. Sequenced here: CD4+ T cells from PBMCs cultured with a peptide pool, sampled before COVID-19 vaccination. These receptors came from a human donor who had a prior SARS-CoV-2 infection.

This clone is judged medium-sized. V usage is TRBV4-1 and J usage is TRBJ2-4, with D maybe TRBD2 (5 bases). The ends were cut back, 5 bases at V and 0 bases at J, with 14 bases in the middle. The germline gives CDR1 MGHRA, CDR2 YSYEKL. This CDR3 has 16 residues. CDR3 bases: TGCGCCAGCAGCTACCCCGCAGGACTAGCCAAAAACATTCAGTACTTC. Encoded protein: CASSYPAGLAKNIQYF.

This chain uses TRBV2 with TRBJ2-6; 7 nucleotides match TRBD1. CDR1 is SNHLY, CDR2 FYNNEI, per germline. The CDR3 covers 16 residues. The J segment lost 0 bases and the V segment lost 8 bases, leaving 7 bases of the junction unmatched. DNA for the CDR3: TGTGCCAGCTACCTGGGACAGACCTCTGGGGCCAACGTCCTGACTTTC. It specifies CASYLGQTSGANVLTF.

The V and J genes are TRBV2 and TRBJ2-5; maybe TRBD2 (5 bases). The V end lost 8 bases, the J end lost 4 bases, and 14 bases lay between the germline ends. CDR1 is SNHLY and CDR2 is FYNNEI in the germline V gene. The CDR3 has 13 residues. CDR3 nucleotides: TGTGCCAGCTGTGTAGGGAGAGCAGAGACCCAGTACTTC. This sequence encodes CASCVGRAETQYF.

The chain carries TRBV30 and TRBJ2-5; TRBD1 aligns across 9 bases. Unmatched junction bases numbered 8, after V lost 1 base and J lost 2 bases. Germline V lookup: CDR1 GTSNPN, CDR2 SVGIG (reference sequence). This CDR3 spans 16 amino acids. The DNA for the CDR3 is TGTGCCTGGAGTGAAGGACTACAGGGGGCACAAGAGACCCAGTACTTC. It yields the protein CAWSEGLQGAQETQYF.

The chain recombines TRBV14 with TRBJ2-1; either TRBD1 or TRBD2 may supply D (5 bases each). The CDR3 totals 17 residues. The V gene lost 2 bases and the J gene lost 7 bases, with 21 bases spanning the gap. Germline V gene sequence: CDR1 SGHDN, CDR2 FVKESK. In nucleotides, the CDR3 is TGTGCCAGCAGCCAAAATTGGGGACCGTACAACCCTAATGAGCAGTTCTTC. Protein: CASSQNWGPYNPNEQFF.

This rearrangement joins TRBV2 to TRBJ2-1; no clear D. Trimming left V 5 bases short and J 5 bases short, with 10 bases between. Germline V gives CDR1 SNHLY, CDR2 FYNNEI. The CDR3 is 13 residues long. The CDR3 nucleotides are TGTGCCAGCAGTACAACCAGCGACAATGAGCAGTTCTTC. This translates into CASSTTSDNEQFF.

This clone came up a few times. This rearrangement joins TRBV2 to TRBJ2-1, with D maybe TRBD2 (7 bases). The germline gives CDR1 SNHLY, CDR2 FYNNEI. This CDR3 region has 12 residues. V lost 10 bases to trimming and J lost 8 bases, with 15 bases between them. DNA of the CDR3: TGTGCCATACAGGGAGGGCCTGATGAGCAGTTCTTC. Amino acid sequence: CAIQGGPDEQFF.

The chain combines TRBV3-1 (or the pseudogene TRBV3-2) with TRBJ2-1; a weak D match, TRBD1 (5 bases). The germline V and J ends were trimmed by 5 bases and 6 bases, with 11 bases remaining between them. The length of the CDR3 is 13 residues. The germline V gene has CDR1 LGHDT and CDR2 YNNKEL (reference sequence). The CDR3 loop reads CASSSRDRNEQFF. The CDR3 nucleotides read TGTGCCAGCAGCTCCAGGGATCGCAATGAGCAGTTCTTC.

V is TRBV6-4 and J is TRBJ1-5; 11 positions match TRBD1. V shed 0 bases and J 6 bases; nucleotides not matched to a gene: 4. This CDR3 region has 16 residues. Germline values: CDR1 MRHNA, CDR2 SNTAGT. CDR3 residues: CASSDSRDRGSQPQHF. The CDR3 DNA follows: TGTGCCAGCAGTGACTCGAGGGACAGGGGGTCTCAGCCCCAGCATTTT.

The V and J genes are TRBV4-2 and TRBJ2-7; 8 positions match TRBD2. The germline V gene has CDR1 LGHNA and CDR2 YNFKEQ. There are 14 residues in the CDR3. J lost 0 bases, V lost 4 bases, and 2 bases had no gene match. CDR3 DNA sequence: TGTGCCAGCAGCCCGAGCGGGAGCTCCTACGAGCAGTACTTC. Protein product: CASSPSGSSYEQYF.

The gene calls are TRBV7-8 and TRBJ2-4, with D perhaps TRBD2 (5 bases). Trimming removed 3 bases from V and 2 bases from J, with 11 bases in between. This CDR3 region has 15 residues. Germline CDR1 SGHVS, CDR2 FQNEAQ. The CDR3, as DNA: TGTGCCAGCAGCTTGGGCTTCGGGACCAAAAACATTCAGTACTTC. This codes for CASSLGFGTKNIQYF. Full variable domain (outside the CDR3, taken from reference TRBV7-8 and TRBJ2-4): GAGVSQSPRYKVAKRGQDVALRCDPISGHVSLFWYQQALGQGPEFLTYFQNEAQLDKSGLPSDRFFAERPEGSVSTLKIQRTQQEDSAVYLCASSLGFGTKNIQYFGAGTRLSVL.

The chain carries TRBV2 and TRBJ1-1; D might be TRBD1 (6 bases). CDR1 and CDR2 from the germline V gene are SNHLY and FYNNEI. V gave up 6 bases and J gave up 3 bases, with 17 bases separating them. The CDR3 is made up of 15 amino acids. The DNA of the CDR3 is TGTGCCAGCAGCATAGAACAGGGCTCGGACACTGAAGCTTTCTTT. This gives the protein CASSIEQGSDTEAFF. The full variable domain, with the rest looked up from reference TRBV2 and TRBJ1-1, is EPEVTQTPSHQVTQMGQEVILRCVPISNHLYFYWYRQILGQKVEFLVSFYNNEISEKSEIFDDQFSVERPDGSNFTLKIRSTKLEDSAMYFCASSIEQGSDTEAFFGQGTRLTVV.

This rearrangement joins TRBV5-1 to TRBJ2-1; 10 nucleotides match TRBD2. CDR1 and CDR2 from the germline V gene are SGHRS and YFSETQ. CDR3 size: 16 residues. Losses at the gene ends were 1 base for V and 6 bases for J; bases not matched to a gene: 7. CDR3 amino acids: CASSLPSSGGLNEQFF. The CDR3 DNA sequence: TGCGCCAGCAGCTTGCCGTCTAGCGGGGGTCTCAATGAGCAGTTCTTC.

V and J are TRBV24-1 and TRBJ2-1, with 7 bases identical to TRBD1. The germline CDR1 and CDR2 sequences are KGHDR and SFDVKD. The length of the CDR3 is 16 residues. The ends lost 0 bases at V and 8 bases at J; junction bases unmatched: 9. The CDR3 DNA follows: TGTGCCACCAGTGATTTGCAGATGACAGGGAAGGATGAGCAGTTCTTC. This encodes CATSDLQMTGKDEQFF.

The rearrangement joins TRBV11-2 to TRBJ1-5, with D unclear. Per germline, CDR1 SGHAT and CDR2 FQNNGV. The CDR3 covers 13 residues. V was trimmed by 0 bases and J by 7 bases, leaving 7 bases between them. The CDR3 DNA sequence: TGTGCCAGCAGCTTAGATCTTCAACAGCCCCAGCATTTT. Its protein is CASSLDLQQPQHF.

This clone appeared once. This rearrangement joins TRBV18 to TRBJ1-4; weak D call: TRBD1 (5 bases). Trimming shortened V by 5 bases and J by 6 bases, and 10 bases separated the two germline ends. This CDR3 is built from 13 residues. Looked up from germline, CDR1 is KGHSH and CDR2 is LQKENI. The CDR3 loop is CASSSGTDEKLFF. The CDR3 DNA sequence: TGTGCCAGCTCATCCGGGACGGATGAAAAACTGTTTTTT.

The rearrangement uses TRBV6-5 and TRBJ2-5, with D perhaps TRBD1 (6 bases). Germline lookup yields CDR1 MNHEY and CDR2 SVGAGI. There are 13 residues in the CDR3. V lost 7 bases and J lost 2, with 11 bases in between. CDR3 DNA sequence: TGTGCCAGCACCCGACAGGAGCAAGAGACCCAGTACTTC. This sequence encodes CASTRQEQETQYF.

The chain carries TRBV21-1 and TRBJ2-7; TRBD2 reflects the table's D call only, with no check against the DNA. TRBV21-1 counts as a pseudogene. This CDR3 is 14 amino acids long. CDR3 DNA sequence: TGTGCCAGCAGCAAAGCCTTCCCGGGCTACGAGCAGTACTTC. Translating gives CASSKAFPGYEQYF.

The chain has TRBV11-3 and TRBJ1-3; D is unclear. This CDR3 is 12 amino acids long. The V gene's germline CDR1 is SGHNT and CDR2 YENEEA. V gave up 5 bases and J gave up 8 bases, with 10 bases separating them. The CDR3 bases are TGTGCCAGCAGCGCTCCATGGGACACCATATATTTT. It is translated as CASSAPWDTIYF.

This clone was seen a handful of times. The CDR3 DNA reads TGTGCCAGCAGTTTAAGACAGGGGAGCTATGGCTACACCTTC. Translation: CASSLRQGSYGYTF. V gene TRBV27 combines with J gene TRBJ1-2; TRBD1 matches at 8 bases. The CDR3 has 14 residues. Unmatched junction bases numbered 3, after V lost 2 bases and J lost 4 bases. Germline V gene sequence: CDR1 MNHEY, CDR2 SMNVEV (reference sequence).

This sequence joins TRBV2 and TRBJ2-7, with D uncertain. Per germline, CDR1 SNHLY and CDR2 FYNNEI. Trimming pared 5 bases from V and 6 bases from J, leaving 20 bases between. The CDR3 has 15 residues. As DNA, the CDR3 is TGTGCCAGCAGTAATACTCCGGGCAGTTCGGTCGAGCAGTACTTC. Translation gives CASSNTPGSSVEQYF.

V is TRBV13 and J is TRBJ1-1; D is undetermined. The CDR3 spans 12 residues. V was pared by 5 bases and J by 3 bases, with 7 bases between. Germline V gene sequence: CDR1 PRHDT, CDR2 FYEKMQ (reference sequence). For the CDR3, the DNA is TGTGCCAGCAGCCTCAGTTACACTGAAGCTTTCTTT. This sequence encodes CASSLSYTEAFF. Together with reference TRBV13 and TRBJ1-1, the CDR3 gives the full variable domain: AAGVIQSPRHLIKEKRETATLKCYPIPRHDTVYWYQQGPGQDPQFLISFYEKMQSDKGSIPDRFSAQQFSDYHSELNMSSLELGDSALYFCASSLSYTEAFFGQGTRLTVV.